A selection of T cell receptor beta chains follows, all from one sample in a study of post-analysis software for immune sequencing data. TCRdb re-called the PCR reads through MiXCR, storing one row per CDR3 protein. The sample holds hundreds of thousands of distinct CDR3 sequences, roughly 58% seen once. The sample taken for sequencing was blood. The receptors were gathered from a girl under 18 with multiple sclerosis. The CDR3 runs from the conserved cysteine through the conserved F or W. D genes are given only for firm matches. Part of the rows lack a size; the others show once, few, many or a class for expanded clones.

DNA	CDR3	J	size	D	V
TGTGCCAGCAGCAACGGACAGATCTATAATTCACCCCTCCACTTT	CASSNGQIYNSPLHF	TRBJ1-6	-	-	TRBV7-6
TGTGCCAGCAGTTACCCTTCCCATGGACAGGCTCCAACCTACGAGCAGTACTTC	CASSYPSHGQAPTYEQYF	TRBJ2-7	-	TRBD1	TRBV6-5
TGCAGTGCTAGGCTACTAGCGGGAGTTAATGAGCAGTTCTTC	CSARLLAGVNEQFF	TRBJ2-1	-	TRBD2	TRBV20-1
TGCAGTGCTAGAGAAATAGCGGGGAACCAAGAGACCCAGTACTTC	CSAREIAGNQETQYF	TRBJ2-5	-	TRBD2	TRBV20-1
TGCAGTGCTCAAGACAGGGCGAGCACAGATACGCAGTATTTT	CSAQDRASTDTQYF	TRBJ2-3	few	TRBD1	TRBV20-1
TGTGCCACCAGCAGAATGGCTAGCGGGAACAATGAGCAGTTCTTC	CATSRMASGNNEQFF	TRBJ2-1	-	TRBD2	TRBV15
TGTGCCATCAGGTCTCAGAGCCCCGAGCAGTACTTC	CAIRSQSPEQYF	TRBJ2-7	-	-	TRBV10-3
TGCGCCAGCAGCTTGGAGCAGGGTCCCCCATACTCTGGGGCCAACGTCCTGACTTTC	CASSLEQGPPYSGANVLTF	TRBJ2-6	-	-	TRBV5-1
TGTGCCAGCAGCTTCCGGAGCGGGGGGGCCTTCGATGAGCAGTTCTTC	CASSFRSGGAFDEQFF	TRBJ2-1	once	TRBD2	TRBV7-9
TGTGCCATCAGTGGAGCCTGGGGTAATCAGCCCCAGCATTTT	CAISGAWGNQPQHF	TRBJ1-5	-	-	TRBV10-3
TGCAGCGTTGCAGGGCTTGAGCAGTTCTTC	CSVAGLEQFF	TRBJ2-1	-	-	TRBV29-1
TGCAGTGCGGTCCGGGACTATGATGCAGATACGCAGTATTTT	CSAVRDYDADTQYF	TRBJ2-3	-	TRBD2	TRBV20-1
TGTGCCAGCATCAGGACTGGGGACCCGCAGTATTTT	CASIRTGDPQYF	TRBJ2-3	-	-	TRBV7-2
TGTGCCAGCAGGATTGCAGGGGCGGGGACTGAAGCTTTCTTT	CASRIAGAGTEAFF	TRBJ1-1	once	-	TRBV6-6
TGCAGCGTTGGAATAAGGGGCGACCCCCAAGAGACCCAGTACTTC	CSVGIRGDPQETQYF	TRBJ2-5	few	-	TRBV29-1
TGTGCCAGCAGCTCGGGACTAGCGGGAGATATGCGGCAGTTCTTC	CASSSGLAGDMRQFF	TRBJ2-1	few	TRBD2	TRBV7-9
TGCGCCAGCAGCCAAAAGGGGAACGGACACTTAGCGGATCCCACCCAGTACTTC	CASSQKGNGHLADPTQYF	TRBJ2-5	-	-	TRBV4-1
TGTGCCTGGAGTCTCCTCGGGGCATACAATCAGCCCCAGCATTTT	CAWSLLGAYNQPQHF	TRBJ1-5	few	-	TRBV30
TGTGCCAGCAGCTCCCCCTCATTTGAGACCCAGTACTTC	CASSSPSFETQYF	TRBJ2-5	-	-	TRBV5-6
TGCAGTGCTAGAGGAGGACTGGGGGGGACCTCCTACGAGCAGTACTTC	CSARGGLGGTSYEQYF	TRBJ2-7	-	TRBD2	TRBV20-1
TGTGCCAGCAGCCAAGATTTCGGGCCACGCTACGAGCAGTACTTC	CASSQDFGPRYEQYF	TRBJ2-7	-	-	TRBV14
TGCGCCAGCAGCTTATCCCCGGACAGCCAAGAGACCCAGTACTTC	CASSLSPDSQETQYF	TRBJ2-5	few	-	TRBV5-1
TGTGCCATCAGTGAGTTAGCGGGAGTTTCCTACGAGCAGTACTTC	CAISELAGVSYEQYF	TRBJ2-7	few	TRBD2	TRBV10-3
TGCGCCAGCAGCTTGGCCGCTCTAGCGGGGGCGATCGCCTACAATGAGCAGTTCTTC	CASSLAALAGAIAYNEQFF	TRBJ2-1	-	TRBD2	TRBV5-1
TGTGCCATCCGAGGGGGGACCTCCTACGAGCAGTACTTC	CAIRGGTSYEQYF	TRBJ2-7	once	-	TRBV10-3
TGTGCCAGCAGCGCCCGGGGACAGGGCATCTACGAGCAGTACTTC	CASSARGQGIYEQYF	TRBJ2-7	few	TRBD1	TRBV12-3/TRBV12-4
TGCAGCGTTGTTCACAGCCCTGGTGGGACCCAGTACTTC	CSVVHSPGGTQYF	TRBJ2-5	-	-	TRBV29-1
TGCAGCGGGGGACAGGCGACCTACGAGCAGTACTTC	CSGGQATYEQYF	TRBJ2-7	-	TRBD1	TRBV29-1
TGCAGCTCAAGACAGGTCCGGGAGACCCAGTACTTC	CSSRQVRETQYF	TRBJ2-5	few	-	TRBV29-1
TGTGCCATCAGGGAACCGGGACCTTATAGCTATGGCTACACCTTC	CAIREPGPYSYGYTF	TRBJ1-2	-	-	TRBV10-3